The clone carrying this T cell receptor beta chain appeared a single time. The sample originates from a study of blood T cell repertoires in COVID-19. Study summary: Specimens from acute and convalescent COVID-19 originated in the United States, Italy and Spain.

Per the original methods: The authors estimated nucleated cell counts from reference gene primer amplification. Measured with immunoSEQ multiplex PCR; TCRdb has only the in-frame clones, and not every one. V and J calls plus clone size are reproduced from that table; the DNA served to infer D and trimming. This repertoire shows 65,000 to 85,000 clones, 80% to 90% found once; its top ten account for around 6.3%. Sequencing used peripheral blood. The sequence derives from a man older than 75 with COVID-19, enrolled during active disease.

The CDR3 here is CASSPGLDYNEQFF. The CDR3 nucleotides read TGTGCCAGCTCACCGGGGCTGGACTACAATGAGCAGTTCTTC. This chain links TRBV18 with TRBJ2-1, with TRBD1 as a possible D gene (5 bases). The CDR3 extends over 14 amino acids. Germline V CDR1 and CDR2: KGHSH, LQKENI. Deletions cut 3 bases from V and 3 bases from J, with 9 bases between.